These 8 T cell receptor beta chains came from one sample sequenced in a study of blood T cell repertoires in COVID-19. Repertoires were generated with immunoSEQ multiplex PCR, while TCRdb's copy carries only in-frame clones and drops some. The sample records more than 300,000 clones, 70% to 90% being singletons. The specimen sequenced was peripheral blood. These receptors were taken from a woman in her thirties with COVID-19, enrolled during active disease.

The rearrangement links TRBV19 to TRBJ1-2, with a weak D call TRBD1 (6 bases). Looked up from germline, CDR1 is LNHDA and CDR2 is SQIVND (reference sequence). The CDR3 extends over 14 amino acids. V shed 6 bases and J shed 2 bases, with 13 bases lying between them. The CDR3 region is CASRSAGENYGYTF. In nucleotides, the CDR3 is TGTGCCAGTAGATCGGCAGGGGAGAACTATGGCTACACCTTC. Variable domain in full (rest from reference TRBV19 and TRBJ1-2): DGGITQSPKYLFRKEGQNVTLSCEQNLNHDAMYWYRQDPGQGLRLIYYSQIVNDFQKGDIAEGYSVSREKKESFPLTVTSAQKNPTAFYLCASRSAGENYGYTFGSGTRLTVV.

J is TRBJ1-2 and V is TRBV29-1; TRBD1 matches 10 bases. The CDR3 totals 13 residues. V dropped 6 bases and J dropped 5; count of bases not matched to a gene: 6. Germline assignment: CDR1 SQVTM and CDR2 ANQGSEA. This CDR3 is CSVPGQGPYGYTF. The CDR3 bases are TGCAGCGTGCCGGGACAGGGGCCATATGGCTACACCTTC.

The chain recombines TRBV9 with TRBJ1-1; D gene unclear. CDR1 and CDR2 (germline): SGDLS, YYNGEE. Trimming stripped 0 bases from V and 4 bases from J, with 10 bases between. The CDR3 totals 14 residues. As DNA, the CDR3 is TGTGCCAGCAGCGTAGCTACGGGGTTCACTGAAGCTTTCTTT. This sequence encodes CASSVATGFTEAFF.

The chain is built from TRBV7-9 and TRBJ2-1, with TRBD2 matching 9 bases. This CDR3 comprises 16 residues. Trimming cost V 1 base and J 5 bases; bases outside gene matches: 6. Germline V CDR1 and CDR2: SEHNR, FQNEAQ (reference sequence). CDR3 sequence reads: CASSLVGSGGHNEQFF. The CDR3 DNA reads TGTGCCAGCAGCTTAGTGGGTAGCGGGGGCCACAATGAGCAGTTCTTC.

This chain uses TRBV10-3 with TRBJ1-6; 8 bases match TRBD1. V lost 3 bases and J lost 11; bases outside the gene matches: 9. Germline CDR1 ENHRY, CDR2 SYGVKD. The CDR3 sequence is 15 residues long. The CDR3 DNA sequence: TGTGCCATCAGTGATCTAGGACAGGGCGGACCACCCCTCCACTTT. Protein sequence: CAISDLGQGGPPLHF.

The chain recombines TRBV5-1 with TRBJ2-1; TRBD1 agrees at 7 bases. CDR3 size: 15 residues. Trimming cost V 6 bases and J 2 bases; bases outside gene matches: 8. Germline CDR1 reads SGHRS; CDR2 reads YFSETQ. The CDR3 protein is CASTLDRATYNEQFF. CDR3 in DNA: TGCGCCAGCACCTTAGACAGGGCTACCTACAATGAGCAGTTCTTC. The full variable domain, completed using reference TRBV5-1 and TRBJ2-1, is KAGVTQTPRYLIKTRGQQVTLSCSPISGHRSVSWYQQTPGQGLQFLFEYFSETQRNKGNFPGRFSGRQFSNSRSEMNVSTLELGDSALYLCASTLDRATYNEQFFGPGTRLTVL.

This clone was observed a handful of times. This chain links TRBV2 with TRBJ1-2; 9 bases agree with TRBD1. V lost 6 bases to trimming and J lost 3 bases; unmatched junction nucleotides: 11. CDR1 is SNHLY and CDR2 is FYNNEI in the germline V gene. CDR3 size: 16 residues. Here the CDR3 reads CASRSLGTGYDYGYTF. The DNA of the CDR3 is TGTGCCAGCAGGAGCCTTGGGACAGGGTATGACTATGGCTACACCTTC.

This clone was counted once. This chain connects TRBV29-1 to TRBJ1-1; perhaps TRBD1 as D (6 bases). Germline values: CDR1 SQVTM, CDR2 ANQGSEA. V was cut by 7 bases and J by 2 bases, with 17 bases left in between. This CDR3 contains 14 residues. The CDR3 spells CSAWGGAPNTEAFF. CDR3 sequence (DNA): TGCAGCGCCTGGGGGGGGGCCCCCAACACTGAAGCTTTCTTT.